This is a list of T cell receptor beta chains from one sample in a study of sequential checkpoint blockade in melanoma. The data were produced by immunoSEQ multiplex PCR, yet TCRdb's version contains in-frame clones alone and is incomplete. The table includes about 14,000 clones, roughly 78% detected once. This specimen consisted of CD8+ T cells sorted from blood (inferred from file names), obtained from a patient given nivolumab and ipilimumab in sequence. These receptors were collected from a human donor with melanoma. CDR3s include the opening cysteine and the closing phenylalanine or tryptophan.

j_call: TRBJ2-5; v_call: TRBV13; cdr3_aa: CASSSGLGLETQYF
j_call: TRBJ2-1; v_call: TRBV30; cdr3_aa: CAWGEHPFPFEQFF
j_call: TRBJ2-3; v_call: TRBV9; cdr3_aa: CASSVALAGGEDTQYF
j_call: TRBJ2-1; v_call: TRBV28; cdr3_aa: CASSPDGGDEQFF
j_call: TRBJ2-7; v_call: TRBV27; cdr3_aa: CASSSPGKANYEQYF
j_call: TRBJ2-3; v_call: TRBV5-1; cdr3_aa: CASNIGGGPQDTQYF
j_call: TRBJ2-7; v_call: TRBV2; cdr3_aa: CASKGFEQYF
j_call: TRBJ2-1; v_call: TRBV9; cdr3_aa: CASSAGGAGNEQFF
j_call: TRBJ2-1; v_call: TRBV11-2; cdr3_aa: CASRSLAGASYNEQFF
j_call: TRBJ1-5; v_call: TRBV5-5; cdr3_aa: CASQTGVRWDQPQHF
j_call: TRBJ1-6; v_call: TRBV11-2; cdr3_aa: CASSAARTGEGSPLHF
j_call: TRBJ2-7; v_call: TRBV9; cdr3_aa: CASSVASGRYEQYF
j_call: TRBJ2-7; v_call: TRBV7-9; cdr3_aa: CASSPQTSGAGEQYF
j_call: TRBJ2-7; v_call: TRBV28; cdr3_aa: CASSSTTSEQGRLYEQYF
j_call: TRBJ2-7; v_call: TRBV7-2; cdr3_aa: CASSQGRSPYEQYF
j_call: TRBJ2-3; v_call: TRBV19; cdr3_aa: CASSPGPAAGGTDTQYF
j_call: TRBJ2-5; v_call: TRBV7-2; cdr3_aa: CASRKRTSDQETQYF
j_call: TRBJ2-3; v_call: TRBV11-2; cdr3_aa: CASSLELAGSTDTQYF
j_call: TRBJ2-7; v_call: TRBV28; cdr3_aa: CASSFSVPVSSYEQYF
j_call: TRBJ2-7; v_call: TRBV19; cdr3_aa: CASSIGSGSYEQYF
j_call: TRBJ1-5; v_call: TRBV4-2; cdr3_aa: CASSQDPQQGVSNQPQHF
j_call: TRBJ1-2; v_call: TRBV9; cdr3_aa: CASSSPGGTGEIFYGYTF
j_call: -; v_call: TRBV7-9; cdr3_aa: CASSYSGGGRYEQYF
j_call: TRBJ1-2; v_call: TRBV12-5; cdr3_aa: CASGLVGTHGYTF
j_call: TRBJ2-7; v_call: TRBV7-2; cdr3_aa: CASSFMTGDTYEQYF
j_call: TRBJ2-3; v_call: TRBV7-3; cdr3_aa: CASSLGGGGTDTQYF
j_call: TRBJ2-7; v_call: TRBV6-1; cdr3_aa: CASRDRGDYEQYF
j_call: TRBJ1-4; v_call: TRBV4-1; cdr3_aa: CASSQESPGWKKLFF
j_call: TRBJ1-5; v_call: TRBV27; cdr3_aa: CASSVGPYQPQHF
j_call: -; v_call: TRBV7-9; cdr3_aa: CASTTGQGAFLEQYF